The 2 T cell receptor beta chains below were found in one sample sequenced in a study of T cells in Graves' hyperthyroidism and ophthalmopathy. From RNA transcripts, TCR beta CDR3 regions were amplified. First-round RT-PCR with HTBI primers amplified the TCR CDR3 region. TCRdb reprocessed the multiplex PCR reads with MiXCR, giving one entry per CDR3 protein. The repertoire holds hundreds of thousands of distinct CDR3 sequences, with around a sixth as singletons. The sequencing input was blood. The receptor set was obtained from a woman in her forties or fifties with Graves' hyperthyroidism that later progressed to Graves' ophthalmopathy.

This clonotype has a count of ten or more. The CDR3 reads CASSQSFRDSTTYEQYF. The CDR3 DNA reads TGTGCCAGCAGCCAGTCTTTCCGGGACAGTACCACCTACGAGCAGTACTTC. The rearrangement links TRBV3-1 to TRBJ2-7; TRBD1 matches at 7 bases. Germline V gives CDR1 LGHDT, CDR2 YNNKEL (reference sequence). Germline trimming cut 3 bases from V and 2 bases from J; bases unmatched to any gene: 13. The CDR3 spans 17 residues.

This chain joins TRBV20-1 and TRBJ2-7, with TRBD1 matching over 8 bases. The trim removed 0 bases at V and 3 bases at J, leaving 7 bases unmatched. The CDR3 is 15 residues long. Germline loops: CDR1 DFQATT, CDR2 SNEGSKA (reference sequence). Here the CDR3 reads CSARERTGIVYEQYF. The CDR3 nucleotides are TGCAGTGCTAGAGAGAGGACAGGGATCGTCTACGAGCAGTACTTC.